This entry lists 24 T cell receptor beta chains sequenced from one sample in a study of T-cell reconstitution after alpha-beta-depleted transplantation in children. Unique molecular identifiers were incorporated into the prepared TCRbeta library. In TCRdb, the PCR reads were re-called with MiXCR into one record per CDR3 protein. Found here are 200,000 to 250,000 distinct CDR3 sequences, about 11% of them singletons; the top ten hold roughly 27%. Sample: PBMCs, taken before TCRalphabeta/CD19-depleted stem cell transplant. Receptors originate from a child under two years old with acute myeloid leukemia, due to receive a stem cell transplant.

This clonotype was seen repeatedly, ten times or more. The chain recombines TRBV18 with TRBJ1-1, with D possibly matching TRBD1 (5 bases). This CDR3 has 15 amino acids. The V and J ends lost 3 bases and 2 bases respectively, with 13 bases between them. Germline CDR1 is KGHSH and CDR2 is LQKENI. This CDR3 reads CASSPEGRANTEAFF. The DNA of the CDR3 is TGTGCCAGCTCACCGGAGGGCAGGGCAAACACTGAAGCTTTCTTT.

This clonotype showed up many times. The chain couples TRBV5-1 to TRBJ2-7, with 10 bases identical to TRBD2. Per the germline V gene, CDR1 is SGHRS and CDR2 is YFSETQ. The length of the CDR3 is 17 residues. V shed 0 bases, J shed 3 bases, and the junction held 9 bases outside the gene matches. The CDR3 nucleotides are TGCGCCAGCAGCTTGGAGGCTAGCGGGAGTGGTAACTACGAGCAGTACTTC. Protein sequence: CASSLEASGSGNYEQYF.

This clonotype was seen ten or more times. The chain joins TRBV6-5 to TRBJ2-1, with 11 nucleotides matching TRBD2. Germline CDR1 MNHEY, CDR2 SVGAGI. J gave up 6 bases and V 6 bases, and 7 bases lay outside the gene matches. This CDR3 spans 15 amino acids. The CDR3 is CASSALAGEGNEQFF. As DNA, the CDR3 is TGTGCCAGCAGCGCACTAGCGGGAGAAGGCAATGAGCAGTTCTTC.

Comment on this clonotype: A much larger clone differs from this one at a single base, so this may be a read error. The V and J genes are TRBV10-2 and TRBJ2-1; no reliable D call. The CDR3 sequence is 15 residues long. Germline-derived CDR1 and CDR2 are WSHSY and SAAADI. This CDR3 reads CASSGVVRWYKEQFF. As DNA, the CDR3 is TGCGCCAGCAGTGGGGTCGTACGGTGGTACAAGGAGCAGTTCTTC.

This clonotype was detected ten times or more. This CDR3 is CASSFQLNTEAFF. The CDR3 region has the DNA TGTGCCAGCAGCTTCCAACTCAACACTGAAGCTTTCTTT. The V call is TRBV7-2, the J call TRBJ1-1; D ambiguous. The germline CDR1 and CDR2 sequences are SGHTA and FQGNSA. Trimming pared 3 bases from V and 2 bases from J, leaving 7 bases between. This CDR3 is built from 13 residues. Variable domain in full (rest from reference TRBV7-2 and TRBJ1-1): GAGVSQSPSNKVTEKGKDVELRCDPISGHTALYWYRQSLGQGLEFLIYFQGNSAPDKSGLPSDRFSAERTGGSVSTLTIQRTQQEDSAVYLCASSFQLNTEAFFGQGTRLTVV.

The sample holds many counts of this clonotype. In DNA, the CDR3 is TGTGCCAGCAGGCTGGTTTTAGGCGAGCAGTACTTC. It yields the protein CASRLVLGEQYF. The J gene is TRBJ2-7, the V gene TRBV28; no clear D gene. Looked up from germline, CDR1 is MDHEN and CDR2 is SYDVKM. V was pared by 6 bases and J by 6 bases, with 12 bases between. There are 12 residues in the CDR3.

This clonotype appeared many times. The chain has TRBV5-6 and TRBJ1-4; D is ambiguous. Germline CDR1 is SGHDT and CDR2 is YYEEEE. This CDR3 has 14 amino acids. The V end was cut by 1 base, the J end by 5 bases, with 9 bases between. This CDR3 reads CASSLFGVNEKLFF. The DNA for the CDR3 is TGTGCCAGCAGCTTGTTCGGGGTAAATGAAAAACTGTTTTTT.

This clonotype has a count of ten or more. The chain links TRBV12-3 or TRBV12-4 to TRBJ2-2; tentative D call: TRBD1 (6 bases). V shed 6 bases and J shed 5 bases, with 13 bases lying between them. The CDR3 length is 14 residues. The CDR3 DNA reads TGTGCCAGCAGAACCCACAGGGAGACCGGGGAGCTGTTTTTT. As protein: CASRTHRETGELFF.

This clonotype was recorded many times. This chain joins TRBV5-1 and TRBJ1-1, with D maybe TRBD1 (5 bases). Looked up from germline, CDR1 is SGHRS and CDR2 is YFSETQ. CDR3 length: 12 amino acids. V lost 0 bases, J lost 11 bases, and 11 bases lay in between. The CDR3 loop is CASSLDQGRAFF. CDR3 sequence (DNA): TGCGCCAGCAGCTTGGATCAGGGCCGGGCTTTCTTT.

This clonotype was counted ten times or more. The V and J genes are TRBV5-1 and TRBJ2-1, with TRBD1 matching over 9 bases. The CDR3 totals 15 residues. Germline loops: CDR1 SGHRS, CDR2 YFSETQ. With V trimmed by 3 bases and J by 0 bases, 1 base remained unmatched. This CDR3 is CASSSGQGSYNEQFF. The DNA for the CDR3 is TGCGCCAGCAGCTCGGGACAGGGCTCCTACAATGAGCAGTTCTTC.

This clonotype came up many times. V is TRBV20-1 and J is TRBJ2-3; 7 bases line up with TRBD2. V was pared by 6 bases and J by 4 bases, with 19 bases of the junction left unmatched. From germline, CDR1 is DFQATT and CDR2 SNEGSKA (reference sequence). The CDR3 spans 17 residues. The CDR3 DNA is TGCAGTGCCCGAACCCCAGGGACGGGAGGAGGTTCAGATACGCAGTATTTT. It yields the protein CSARTPGTGGGSDTQYF.

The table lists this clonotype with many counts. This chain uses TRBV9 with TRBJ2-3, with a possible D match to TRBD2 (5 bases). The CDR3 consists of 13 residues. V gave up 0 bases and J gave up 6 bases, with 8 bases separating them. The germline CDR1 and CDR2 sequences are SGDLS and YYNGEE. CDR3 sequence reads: CASSVVGVDTQYF. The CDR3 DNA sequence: TGTGCCAGCAGCGTAGTGGGAGTGGATACGCAGTATTTT. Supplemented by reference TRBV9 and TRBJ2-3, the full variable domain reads DSGVTQTPKHLITATGQRVTLRCSPRSGDLSVYWYQQSLDQGLQFLIQYYNGEERAKGNILERFSAQQFPDLHSELNLSSLELGDSALYFCASSVVGVDTQYFGPGTRLTVL.

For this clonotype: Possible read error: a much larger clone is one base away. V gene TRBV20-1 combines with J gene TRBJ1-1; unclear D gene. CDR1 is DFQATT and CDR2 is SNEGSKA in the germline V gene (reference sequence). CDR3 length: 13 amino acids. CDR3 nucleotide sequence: TGCAGTGCTAGTTCTGCGGTGAACTCTGAAGCTTTCTTT. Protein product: CSASSAVNSEAFF.

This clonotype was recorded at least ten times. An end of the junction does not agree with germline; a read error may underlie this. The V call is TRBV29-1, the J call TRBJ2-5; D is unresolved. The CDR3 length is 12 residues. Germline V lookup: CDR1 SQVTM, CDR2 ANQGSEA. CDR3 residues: CSAEPGGETQYF. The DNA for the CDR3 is TGCAGCGCTGAACCGGGCGGAGAGACCCAGTACTTC.

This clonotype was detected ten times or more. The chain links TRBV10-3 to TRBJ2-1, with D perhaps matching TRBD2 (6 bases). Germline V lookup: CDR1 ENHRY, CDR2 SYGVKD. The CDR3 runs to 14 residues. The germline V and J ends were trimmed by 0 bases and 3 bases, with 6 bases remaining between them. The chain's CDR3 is CAISESGGYNEQFF. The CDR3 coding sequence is TGTGCCATCAGTGAGTCGGGAGGCTACAATGAGCAGTTCTTC.

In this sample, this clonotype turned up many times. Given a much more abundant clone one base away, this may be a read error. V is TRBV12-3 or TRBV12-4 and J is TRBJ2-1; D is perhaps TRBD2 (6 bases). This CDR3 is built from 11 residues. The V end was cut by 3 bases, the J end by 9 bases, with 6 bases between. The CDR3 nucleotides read TGTGCCAGCAGTTTCGGGGGTGAGCAGTTCTTC. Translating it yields CASSFGGEQFF.

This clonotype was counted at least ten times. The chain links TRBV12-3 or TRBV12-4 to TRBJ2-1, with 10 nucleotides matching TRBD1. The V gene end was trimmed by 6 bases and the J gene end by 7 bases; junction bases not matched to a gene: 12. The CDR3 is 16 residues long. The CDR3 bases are TGTGCCAGCAGCTCCCGATCGACAGGGGGCTTTAATGAGCAGTTCTTC. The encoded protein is CASSSRSTGGFNEQFF.

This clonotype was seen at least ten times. The CDR3 coding sequence is TGTGCCAGCAGTTTATGGGAAGGTCAGCCCCAGCATTTT. Translated, it gives CASSLWEGQPQHF. The J gene is TRBJ1-5, the V gene TRBV12-3 or TRBV12-4; no clear D gene. This CDR3 comprises 13 residues. V gave up 2 bases and J gave up 6 bases, with 8 bases separating them.

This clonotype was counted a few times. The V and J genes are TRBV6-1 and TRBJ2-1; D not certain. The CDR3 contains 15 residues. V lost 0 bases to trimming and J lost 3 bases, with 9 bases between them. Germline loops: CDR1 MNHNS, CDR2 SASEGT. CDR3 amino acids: CASSEATFFYNEQFF. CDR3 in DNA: TGTGCCAGCAGTGAAGCCACCTTCTTCTACAATGAGCAGTTCTTC.

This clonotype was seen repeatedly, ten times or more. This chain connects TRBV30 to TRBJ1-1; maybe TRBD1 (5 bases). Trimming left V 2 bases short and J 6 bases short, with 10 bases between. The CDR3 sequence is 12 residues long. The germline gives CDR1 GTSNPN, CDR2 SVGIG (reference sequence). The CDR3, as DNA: TGTGCCTGGAGTCAGGGACCCTCTGAAGCTTTCTTT. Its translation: CAWSQGPSEAFF.

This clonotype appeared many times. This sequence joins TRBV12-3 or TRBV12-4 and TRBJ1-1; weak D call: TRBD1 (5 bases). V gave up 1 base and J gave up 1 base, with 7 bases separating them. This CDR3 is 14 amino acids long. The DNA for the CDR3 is TGTGCCAGCAGTTTAGGCGACAGGAACACTGAAGCTTTCTTT. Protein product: CASSLGDRNTEAFF.

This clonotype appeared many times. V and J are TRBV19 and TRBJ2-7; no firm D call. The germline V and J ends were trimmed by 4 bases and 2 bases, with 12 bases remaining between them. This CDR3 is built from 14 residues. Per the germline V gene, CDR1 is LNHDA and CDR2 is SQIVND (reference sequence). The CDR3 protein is CASSTHIGPYEQYF. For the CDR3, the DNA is TGTGCCAGTAGTACCCACATAGGACCCTACGAGCAGTACTTC.

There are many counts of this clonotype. The DNA of the CDR3 is TGTGCCAGCAGTGAACTTAAGAACACTGAAGCTTTCTTT. It is translated as CASSELKNTEAFF. V and J are TRBV25-1 and TRBJ1-1; no definite D call. Germline CDR1 reads MGHDK; CDR2 reads SYGVNS. V gave up 2 bases and J gave up 1 base, with 5 bases separating them. This CDR3 spans 13 amino acids.

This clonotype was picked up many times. CDR3 protein: CASSLDTYGYTF. CDR3 sequence (DNA): TGTGCCAGCAGTTTAGATACTTATGGCTACACCTTC. The V call is TRBV28, the J call TRBJ1-2; D is ambiguous. The V end lost 2 bases, the J end lost 5 bases, and 6 bases lay between the germline ends. The germline gives CDR1 MDHEN, CDR2 SYDVKM. This CDR3 has 12 residues.